These 19 T cell receptor beta chains were sequenced from one sample in a study of siplizumab effects on memory and regulatory T cells. Using immunoSEQ multiplex PCR, the repertoire was profiled, and TCRdb retains in-frame clones only, with some absent. The sample has tens of thousands of clones, approximately 93% seen once. The sample taken for sequencing was CD8+ T cells sorted from blood. The receptors were sampled from a human donor in good health.

The genes are TRBV29-1 and TRBJ1-4, with 8 bases fitting TRBD1. The junction had 4 bases not matched to a gene; V was cut back by 7 bases and J by 3 bases. CDR3 length: 13 residues. Per the germline V gene, CDR1 is SQVTM and CDR2 is ANQGSEA. The CDR3 region is CSALTGANEKLFF. The CDR3 region has the DNA TGCAGCGCCTTGACAGGGGCTAATGAAAAACTGTTTTTT.

The chain is built from TRBV10-1 and TRBJ2-7; D not certain. The CDR3 totals 13 residues. V was trimmed by 0 bases and J by 6 bases, leaving 9 bases between them. Germline loops: CDR1 WNHNN, CDR2 SYGVQD (reference sequence). The CDR3 loop is CASSESKGLEQYF. In DNA, the CDR3 is TGCGCCAGCAGTGAGTCGAAAGGTCTCGAGCAGTACTTC.

This chain uses TRBV7-2 with TRBJ1-5; D is possibly TRBD1 (6 bases). The length of the CDR3 is 17 residues. Trimming removed 7 bases from V and 2 bases from J, with 21 bases in between. Looked up from germline, CDR1 is SGHTA and CDR2 is FQGNSA. The DNA of the CDR3 is TGTGCCAGCACCCCGGTAGAGCAAGGGGGGGGCAATCAGCCCCAGCATTTT. It yields the protein CASTPVEQGGGNQPQHF.

The chain links TRBV5-1 to TRBJ2-3, with 11 bases that match TRBD1. V gave up 4 bases and J gave up 6 bases; unmatched junction bases: 13. Germline loops: CDR1 SGHRS, CDR2 YFSETQ. The CDR3 extends over 17 amino acids. In DNA form, the CDR3 reads TGCGCCAGCAGCCCTGGGACAGGGGGAACCCGCGGGGATACGCAGTATTTT. Its protein is CASSPGTGGTRGDTQYF.

V gene TRBV6-5 combines with J gene TRBJ2-7; no reliable D call. Germline-derived CDR1 and CDR2 are MNHEY and SVGAGI. The CDR3 covers 11 residues. Trimming removed 6 bases from V and 3 bases from J, with 6 bases in between. The CDR3 sequence is CASRENYEQYF. The CDR3 nucleotides are TGTGCCAGCAGGGAGAACTACGAGCAGTACTTC.

This clone occurred once. The chain uses TRBV11-2 and TRBJ1-2; unclear D gene. V shed 0 bases and J shed 3 bases, with 11 bases lying between them. CDR3 length: 15 amino acids. Germline assignment: CDR1 SGHAT and CDR2 FQNNGV. This CDR3 reads CASSLDFSGHYGYTF. CDR3 in DNA: TGTGCCAGCAGCTTAGATTTTTCAGGTCACTATGGCTACACCTTC. Complete variable domain (other parts from reference TRBV11-2 and TRBJ1-2): EAGVAQSPRYKIIEKRQSVAFWCNPISGHATLYWYQQILGQGPKLLIQFQNNGVVDDSQLPKDRFSAERLKGVDSTLKIQPAKLEDSAVYLCASSLDFSGHYGYTFGSGTRLTVV.

The chain recombines TRBV30 with TRBJ2-3; D uncertain. Germline V gene data show CDR1 as GTSNPN and CDR2 as SVGIG (reference sequence). The ends were cut back, 7 bases at V and 0 bases at J, with 5 bases in the middle. The CDR3 loop spans 11 amino acids. CDR3 protein: CASFSTDTQYF. Written as DNA, the CDR3 is TGTGCCTCCTTTAGCACAGATACGCAGTATTTT.

The gene calls are TRBV6-1 and TRBJ1-5, with 8 bases that match TRBD1. The CDR3 length is 19 residues. Germline V lookup: CDR1 MNHNS, CDR2 SASEGT. With 0 bases clipped from V and 0 bases from J, the junction kept 10 bases outside the gene matches. Here the CDR3 DNA reads TGTGCCAGCAGTGAAGCTGTAGGGACAGGACGATATAGCAATCAGCCCCAGCATTTT. As protein: CASSEAVGTGRYSNQPQHF.

The chain uses TRBV5-1 and TRBJ2-3, with 13 bases that match TRBD2. The CDR3 has 17 amino acids. V was pared by 4 bases and J by 0 bases, with 5 bases of the junction left unmatched. CDR1 is SGHRS, CDR2 YFSETQ, per germline. CDR3 amino acids: CASSTGTSGKSTDTQYF. Here the CDR3 DNA reads TGCGCCAGCAGCACGGGGACTAGCGGGAAAAGCACAGATACGCAGTATTTT.

The rearrangement links TRBV15 to TRBJ2-3, with D tentatively TRBD2 (7 bases). Germline V gene sequence: CDR1 LNHNV, CDR2 YYDKDF (reference sequence). V was cut by 7 bases and J by 7 bases, with 12 bases left in between. CDR3 length equals 12 residues. The chain's CDR3 is CATTGGRNTQYF. The CDR3 nucleotides are TGTGCCACCACCGGGGGGCGGAATACGCAGTATTTT. The whole variable domain, filled in from reference TRBV15 and TRBJ2-3, reads DAMVIQNPRYQVTQFGKPVTLSCSQTLNHNVMYWYQQKSSQAPKLLFHYYDKDFNNEADTPDNFQSRRPNTSFCFLDIRSPGLGDTAMYLCATTGGRNTQYFGPGTRLTVL.

V gene TRBV27 combines with J gene TRBJ1-2; D unclear. Deletions cut 4 bases from V and 6 bases from J, with 21 bases between. This CDR3 has 16 residues. The germline gives CDR1 MNHEY, CDR2 SMNVEV (reference sequence). For the CDR3, the DNA is TGTGCCAGCAGTTCCAGTACGAATTATAGGATGAATGGCTACACCTTC. Translated, it gives CASSSSTNYRMNGYTF.

The chain combines TRBV9 with TRBJ2-3; TRBD2 might be the D (6 bases). The CDR3 runs 14 residues. V was shortened by 2 bases and J by 6 bases, with 13 bases between the two germline ends. Germline V gene sequence: CDR1 SGDLS, CDR2 YYNGEE. In nucleotides, the CDR3 is TGTGCCAGCAGCGTGGCGGGGACTTTTGATACGCAGTATTTT. Its translation: CASSVAGTFDTQYF.

The rearrangement joins TRBV7-9 to TRBJ2-3; weak D call: TRBD1 (7 bases). Germline V gene data show CDR1 as SEHNR and CDR2 as FQNEAQ (reference sequence). V was trimmed by 5 bases and J by 1 base, leaving 13 bases between them. This CDR3 contains 15 residues. CDR3 bases: TGTGCCAGCAGCCCAACAGGGGAGGGCACAGATACGCAGTATTTT. Protein product: CASSPTGEGTDTQYF.

V and J are TRBV6-4 and TRBJ2-1; 16 positions match TRBD2. The junction had 9 bases not matched to a gene; V was cut back by 4 bases and J by 12 bases. Germline CDR1 MRHNA, CDR2 SNTAGT. The CDR3 has 16 residues. The DNA of the CDR3 is TGTGCCAGCAGTGCCTCCGGGACTAGCGGGGGGGCAGGGCAGTTCTTC. Protein sequence: CASSASGTSGGAGQFF.

The CDR3 sequence is CASSAQDRGDYGYTF. The CDR3 DNA is TGTGCCAGCAGCGCCCAAGACAGGGGGGACTATGGCTACACCTTC. V usage is TRBV9 and J usage is TRBJ1-2; 9 bases line up with TRBD1. The CDR3 is 15 amino acids. Germline V gives CDR1 SGDLS, CDR2 YYNGEE. The trim removed 3 bases at V and 3 bases at J, leaving 6 bases unmatched.

The chain is built from TRBV19 and TRBJ1-4, with D perhaps matching TRBD1 (5 bases). The CDR3 has 13 residues. CDR1 and CDR2 (germline): LNHDA, SQIVND (reference sequence). Deletions cut 4 bases from V and 7 bases from J, with 10 bases between. As DNA, the CDR3 is TGTGCCAGTAGTAGGGGGTTTGGTGAAAAACTGTTTTTT. As protein: CASSRGFGEKLFF.

The chain joins TRBV4-1 to TRBJ1-2; TRBD1 matches 7 bases. CDR1 is MGHRA and CDR2 is YSYEKL in the germline V gene. With 1 base clipped from V and 6 bases from J, the junction kept 5 bases outside the gene matches. The CDR3 sequence is 14 residues long. As DNA, the CDR3 is TGCGCCAGCAGCCAAGGACAGGGAATGGATGGCTACACCTTC. Amino acid sequence: CASSQGQGMDGYTF.

In its sample, this clone was seen once. CDR3 amino acids: CASSPEVSFSYEQYF. The CDR3 bases are TGCGCCAGCAGCCCTGAGGTTAGTTTCTCCTACGAGCAGTACTTC. The chain uses TRBV4-1 and TRBJ2-7; D is undetermined. V lost 4 bases, J lost 0 bases, and 13 bases lay in between. The CDR3 loop spans 15 amino acids. Germline lookup yields CDR1 MGHRA and CDR2 YSYEKL.

About this clone itself: This same CDR3 is encoded by further DNA sequences in the sample. The V call is TRBV11-2, the J call TRBJ1-1; no definite D call. The CDR3 runs to 14 residues. In germline, CDR1 is SGHAT, CDR2 FQNNGV. The V end was cut by 6 bases, the J end by 5 bases, with 16 bases between. The CDR3 reads CASRHYPEETEAFF. Here the CDR3 DNA reads TGTGCCAGCAGACATTATCCCGAAGAGACTGAAGCTTTCTTT.